What follows are 27 T cell receptor beta chains derived from one specimen sequenced in a study of cytomegalovirus exposure and HLA in healthy donors. A multiplex PCR was run with 60 Vbeta primers and 13 Jbeta primers. The data were produced by immunoSEQ multiplex PCR, yet TCRdb's version contains in-frame clones alone and is incomplete. Among approximately 54,000 clones listed, 82% were seen once. The sample was PBMCs. These receptor sequences come from a young woman in good health and CMV-seronegative.

The rearrangement uses TRBV14 and TRBJ2-3; 10 bases fit TRBD1. The V gene's germline CDR1 is SGHDN and CDR2 FVKESK. The V gene end was trimmed by 2 bases and the J gene end by 0 bases; junction bases not matched to a gene: 5. CDR3 length: 17 amino acids. The CDR3 DNA is TGTGCCAGCAGCCAACCCCGGGACAGGGGTAGCACAGATACGCAGTATTTT. Its protein is CASSQPRDRGSTDTQYF.

This chain uses TRBV14 with TRBJ1-2; no definite D call. The CDR3 length is 13 residues. The ends were cut back, 0 bases at V and 2 bases at J, with 4 bases in the middle. Germline loops: CDR1 SGHDN, CDR2 FVKESK. The CDR3 loop reads CASSQDQNYGYTF. CDR3 nucleotide sequence: TGTGCCAGCAGCCAAGACCAGAACTATGGCTACACCTTC.

The V and J genes are TRBV7-8 and TRBJ2-5; 9 nucleotides agree with TRBD2. V shed 4 bases, J shed 5 bases, and the junction held 8 bases outside the gene matches. Germline CDR1 is SGHVS and CDR2 is FQNEAQ. The CDR3 extends over 15 amino acids. CDR3 sequence reads: CASSSTSGQAETQYF. The CDR3, as DNA: TGTGCCAGCAGCTCAACTAGCGGGCAGGCTGAGACCCAGTACTTC.

V is TRBV28 and J is TRBJ2-7; D not certain. V was shortened by 2 bases and J by 7 bases, with 12 bases between the two germline ends. The CDR3 has 13 amino acids. Germline CDR1 MDHEN, CDR2 SYDVKM. CDR3 residues: CASSLLDSREQYF. CDR3 DNA sequence: TGTGCCAGCAGTTTACTGGATTCTAGGGAGCAGTACTTC.

V gene TRBV19 combines with J gene TRBJ2-6; 8 bases line up with TRBD1. CDR3 length: 15 residues. CDR1 and CDR2 from the germline V gene are LNHDA and SQIVND (reference sequence). Trimming took 5 bases from V and 2 from J; bases not matched to a gene: 2. Here the CDR3 DNA reads TGTGCCAGTAGTCCGGACAGGGCTGGGGCCAACGTCCTGACTTTC. Its translation: CASSPDRAGANVLTF.

This clone was observed a few times. The rearrangement joins TRBV6-4 to TRBJ2-6; D not resolved. This CDR3 spans 16 amino acids. Germline lookup yields CDR1 MRHNA and CDR2 SNTAGT. V lost 2 bases, J lost 0 bases, and 8 bases lay in between. CDR3 DNA sequence: TGTGCCAGCAGTGACACTTCAAGCTCTGGGGCCAACGTCCTGACTTTC. Amino acid sequence: CASSDTSSSGANVLTF.

This chain links TRBV9 with TRBJ2-1, with 11 bases identical to TRBD2. With V trimmed by 4 bases and J by 1 base, 7 bases remained unmatched. The CDR3 consists of 17 residues. Germline CDR1 reads SGDLS; CDR2 reads YYNGEE. The CDR3 bases are TGTGCCAGCAGCACTGGGCGACTAGCGGGATCCTACAATGAGCAGTTCTTC. Its protein is CASSTGRLAGSYNEQFF.

The chain recombines TRBV19 with TRBJ2-7; TRBD2 is a possible D gene (6 bases). The CDR3 consists of 15 residues. CDR1 and CDR2 (germline): LNHDA, SQIVND (reference sequence). The V end was cut by 7 bases, the J end by 2 bases, with 18 bases between. CDR3 loop: CASTSSGTSTYEQYF. In DNA, the CDR3 is TGTGCCAGTACCTCTTCCGGGACTTCCACCTACGAGCAGTACTTC.

The V call is TRBV5-1, the J call TRBJ2-7; D is uncertain. Trimming removed 1 base at V and 0 bases at J, with 8 bases between. CDR1 is SGHRS and CDR2 is YFSETQ in the germline V gene. This CDR3 contains 14 residues. CDR3 loop: CASSLRQDSYEQYF. The CDR3 DNA reads TGCGCCAGCAGCTTGCGTCAGGACTCCTACGAGCAGTACTTC.

The chain carries TRBV4-2 and TRBJ2-7; 10 positions agree with TRBD1. The V and J ends lost 2 bases and 5 bases, in that order; junction bases with no gene match: 9. Looked up from germline, CDR1 is LGHNA and CDR2 is YNFKEQ. The CDR3 has 16 residues. The CDR3 loop reads CASSQTPGQGFHEQYF. The DNA for the CDR3 is TGTGCCAGCAGCCAAACTCCGGGACAGGGGTTCCACGAGCAGTACTTC.

The V gene is TRBV27, the J gene TRBJ2-7; 7 bases agree with TRBD1. The length of the CDR3 is 15 residues. Germline-derived CDR1 and CDR2 are MNHEY and SMNVEV (reference sequence). V was clipped by 3 bases and J by 2 bases; unmatched bases: 7. CDR3 sequence (DNA): TGTGCCAGCAGTTTGAACAGGGGCCATCCCTACGAGCAGTACTTC. It translates to CASSLNRGHPYEQYF.

The chain carries TRBV15 and TRBJ2-7; 8 bases map to TRBD2. V shed 10 bases, J shed 2 bases, and the junction held 7 bases outside the gene matches. From germline, CDR1 is LNHNV and CDR2 YYDKDF (reference sequence). This CDR3 spans 13 amino acids. The CDR3 nucleotides are TGTGCCAACCACCCGGGGGGGGCCTACGAGCAGTACTTC. It translates to CANHPGGAYEQYF.

This chain joins TRBV9 and TRBJ1-1; D is unclear. V lost 4 bases and J 3 bases, leaving 7 bases between the germline ends. Germline V gene sequence: CDR1 SGDLS, CDR2 YYNGEE. The CDR3 covers 12 residues. CDR3 nucleotides: TGTGCCAGCAGCCGCGAACACACTGAAGCTTTCTTT. Protein: CASSREHTEAFF.

V and J are TRBV19 and TRBJ2-7, with TRBD1 identical over 9 bases. The germline gives CDR1 LNHDA, CDR2 SQIVND (reference sequence). Germline trimming cut 3 bases from V and 7 bases from J; bases unmatched to any gene: 7. This CDR3 spans 14 amino acids. DNA for the CDR3: TGTGCCAGTAGTATCCGGACAGGGGAGTGGGAGCAGTACTTC. This translates into CASSIRTGEWEQYF.

V usage is TRBV23-1 and J usage is TRBJ2-7, with D maybe TRBD1 (6 bases). TRBV23-1 is flagged as an ORF with uncertain function. The CDR3 runs to 15 residues. The ends were cut back, 0 bases at V and 6 bases at J, with 15 bases in the middle. CDR3 residues: CASSQSTGHPSEQYF. The CDR3 DNA sequence: TGCGCCAGCAGTCAATCGACGGGACACCCCTCCGAGCAGTACTTC.

CDR3 sequence reads: CSVLGQVFTGELFF. CDR3 sequence (DNA): TGCAGCGTTTTGGGACAGGTGTTCACCGGGGAGCTGTTTTTT. The rearrangement links TRBV29-1 to TRBJ2-2; 8 bases are shared with TRBD1. V was clipped by 5 bases and J by 4 bases; unmatched bases: 6. There are 14 residues in the CDR3. Germline CDR1 is SQVTM and CDR2 is ANQGSEA.

The chain carries TRBV10-3 and TRBJ1-5, with TRBD1 identical over 9 bases. After removal of 2 bases from V and 2 bases from J, the junction contained 10 bases not matched to a gene. This CDR3 spans 18 amino acids. The germline gives CDR1 ENHRY, CDR2 SYGVKD. This chain's CDR3 is CAISERGQGMRGNQPQHF. The CDR3 DNA reads TGTGCCATCAGTGAGAGGGGACAGGGAATGAGGGGCAATCAGCCCCAGCATTTT.

The chain uses TRBV11-2 and TRBJ1-4, with D possibly being TRBD1 (5 bases). CDR1 and CDR2 from the germline V gene are SGHAT and FQNNGV. V lost 4 bases to trimming and J lost 3 bases, with 12 bases between them. The length of the CDR3 is 15 residues. The CDR3 loop is CASSSSDSSNEKLFF. The CDR3 region has the DNA TGTGCCAGCAGCTCCTCCGACAGCTCTAATGAAAAACTGTTTTTT.

This clone was detected only once. The V gene is TRBV7-9, the J gene TRBJ2-1; D is ambiguous. CDR3 length: 17 amino acids. The germline gives CDR1 SEHNR, CDR2 FQNEAQ (reference sequence). V shed 2 bases and J shed 0 bases, with 14 bases lying between them. CDR3 residues: CASSLPRPGSSYNEQFF. The DNA for the CDR3 is TGTGCCAGCAGCTTACCACGGCCGGGTAGCTCCTACAATGAGCAGTTCTTC.

This chain uses TRBV5-6 with TRBJ1-1; D call uncertain. This CDR3 comprises 15 residues. CDR1 and CDR2 from the germline V gene are SGHDT and YYEEEE. With 2 bases removed from V and 6 bases from J, the gap between germline ends came to 17 bases. The CDR3 spells CASSLRTGMRPEAFF. CDR3 nucleotides: TGTGCCAGCAGCTTACGGACCGGGATGAGACCTGAAGCTTTCTTT.

This chain uses TRBV19 with TRBJ2-1; 11 bases align to TRBD2. CDR3 length: 15 amino acids. V shed 4 bases, J shed 7 bases, and the junction held 6 bases outside the gene matches. Germline CDR1 and CDR2: LNHDA and SQIVND (reference sequence). The CDR3 region has the DNA TGTGCCAGTAGTAGGACTAGCGGGTCCCGAAATGAGCAGTTCTTC. This gives the protein CASSRTSGSRNEQFF. Variable domain in full (rest from reference TRBV19 and TRBJ2-1): DGGITQSPKYLFRKEGQNVTLSCEQNLNHDAMYWYRQDPGQGLRLIYYSQIVNDFQKGDIAEGYSVSREKKESFPLTVTSAQKNPTAFYLCASSRTSGSRNEQFFGPGTRLTVL.

This clone has only one observation. This chain connects TRBV9 to TRBJ2-3; the match to TRBD2 covers 9 bases. V shed 4 bases, J shed 0 bases, and the junction held 6 bases outside the gene matches. CDR1 SGDLS and CDR2 YYNGEE come from the germline V gene. The CDR3 loop spans 16 amino acids. The CDR3 DNA is TGTGCCAGCAGCAACCGACTAGCGGAAAGCACAGATACGCAGTATTTT. This encodes CASSNRLAESTDTQYF.

This clone was picked up a small number of times. The genes are TRBV28 and TRBJ2-7, with D possibly matching TRBD1 (6 bases). The CDR3 has 15 amino acids. V lost 2 bases and J lost 5, with 16 bases in between. Looked up from germline, CDR1 is MDHEN and CDR2 is SYDVKM. CDR3 in DNA: TGTGCCAGCAGTTTAATTTCGAGGGCAGGGGACGAGCAGTACTTC. Amino acids: CASSLISRAGDEQYF.

V is TRBV27 and J is TRBJ2-7, with TRBD2 matching over 7 bases. V was pared by 3 bases and J by 3 bases, with 8 bases of the junction left unmatched. Germline V lookup: CDR1 MNHEY, CDR2 SMNVEV (reference sequence). The CDR3 spans 15 residues. The CDR3 coding sequence is TGTGCCAGCAGTTTTCTCCGGGAGGTCCTCTACGAGCAGTACTTC. Protein sequence: CASSFLREVLYEQYF.

The chain couples TRBV2 to TRBJ1-5, with D possibly being TRBD1 (6 bases). This CDR3 region has 15 residues. Trimming removed 2 bases from V and 4 bases from J, with 12 bases in between. The germline CDR1 and CDR2 sequences are SNHLY and FYNNEI. Here the CDR3 reads CASSERGLGNQPQHF. Here the CDR3 DNA reads TGTGCCAGCAGTGAAAGGGGGTTGGGGAATCAGCCCCAGCATTTT.

The CDR3 DNA is TGTGCCAGCAGCCAAGATAGGGACAGGGAGCAGTTCTTC. As protein: CASSQDRDREQFF. The chain recombines TRBV4-2 with TRBJ2-1; the match to TRBD1 covers 8 bases. V trimming: 0 bases; J trimming: 10 bases; junction bases outside the gene matches: 2. Germline V gene data show CDR1 as LGHNA and CDR2 as YNFKEQ. The CDR3 covers 13 residues.

V usage is TRBV2 and J usage is TRBJ1-2, with a possible D match to TRBD1 (5 bases). CDR3 length: 13 amino acids. Germline CDR1 is SNHLY and CDR2 is FYNNEI. Trimming cost V 1 base and J 4 bases, with 7 bases left between them. This chain's CDR3 is CASSEGGSYGYTF. The CDR3 DNA follows: TGTGCCAGCAGTGAAGGGGGCAGCTATGGCTACACCTTC.